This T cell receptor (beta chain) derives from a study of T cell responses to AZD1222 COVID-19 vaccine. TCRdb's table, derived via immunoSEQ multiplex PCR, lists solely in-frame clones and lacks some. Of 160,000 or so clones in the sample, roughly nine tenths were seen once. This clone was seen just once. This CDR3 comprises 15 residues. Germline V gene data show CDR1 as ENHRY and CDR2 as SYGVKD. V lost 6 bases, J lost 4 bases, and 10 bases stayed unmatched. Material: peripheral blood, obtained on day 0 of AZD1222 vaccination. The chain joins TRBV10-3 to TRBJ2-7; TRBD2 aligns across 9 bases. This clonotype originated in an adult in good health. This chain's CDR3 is CAIRFGLATTYEQYF. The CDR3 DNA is TGTGCCATCAGATTTGGACTAGCGACTACATACGAGCAGTACTTC.